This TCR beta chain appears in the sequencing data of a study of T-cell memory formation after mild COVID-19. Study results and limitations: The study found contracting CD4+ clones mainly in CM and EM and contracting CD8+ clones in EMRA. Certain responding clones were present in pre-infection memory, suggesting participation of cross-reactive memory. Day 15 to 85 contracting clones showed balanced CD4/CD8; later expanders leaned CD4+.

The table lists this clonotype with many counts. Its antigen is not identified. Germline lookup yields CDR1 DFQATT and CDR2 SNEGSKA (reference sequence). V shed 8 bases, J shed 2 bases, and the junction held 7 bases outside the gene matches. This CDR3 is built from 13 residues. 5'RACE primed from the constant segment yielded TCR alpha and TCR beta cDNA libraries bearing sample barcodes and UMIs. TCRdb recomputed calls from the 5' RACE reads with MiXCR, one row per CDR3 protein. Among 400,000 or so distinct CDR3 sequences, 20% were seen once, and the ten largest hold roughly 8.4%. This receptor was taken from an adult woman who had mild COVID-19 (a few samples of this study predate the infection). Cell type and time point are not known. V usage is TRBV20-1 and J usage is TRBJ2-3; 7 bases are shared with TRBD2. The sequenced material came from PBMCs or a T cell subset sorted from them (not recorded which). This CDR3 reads CSTTSGTTDTQYF. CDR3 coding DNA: TGCAGTACGACAAGCGGGACCACAGATACGCAGTATTTT.